These T cell receptor beta chains were read from a single sample in a study of blood T cell repertoires in COVID-19. Measured with immunoSEQ multiplex PCR; TCRdb has only the in-frame clones, and not every one. The sample yields about 190,000 clones, roughly 91% seen once. Input material: peripheral blood. These receptors were taken from a human donor in a cohort sampled during active COVID-19. Both conserved end residues are part of each CDR3. The D gene is left open where the match is weak. Some rows mark clone size as missing; the rest say once, few, many or name a class of expanded clone.

abundance: -; j_gene: TRBJ2-7; v_gene: TRBV6-6; d_gene: TRBD1; CDR3aa: CASRWGQTYEQYF; CDR3nt: TGTGCCAGCAGATGGGGACAGACCTACGAGCAGTACTTC
abundance: -; j_gene: TRBJ1-1; v_gene: TRBV2; d_gene: TRBD1; CDR3aa: CASIRTGGLTEAFF; CDR3nt: TGTGCCAGTATAAGGACAGGGGGCCTCACTGAAGCTTTCTTT
abundance: once; j_gene: TRBJ1-1; v_gene: TRBV5-5; d_gene: TRBD1; CDR3aa: CASSLQTGWNTEAFF; CDR3nt: TGTGCCAGCAGCTTGCAGACAGGGTGGAACACTGAAGCTTTCTTT
abundance: -; j_gene: TRBJ2-2; v_gene: TRBV5-1; d_gene: TRBD2; CDR3aa: CASSSSGGNTGELFF; CDR3nt: TGCGCCAGCAGCAGTAGCGGGGGAAACACCGGGGAGCTGTTTTTT
abundance: -; j_gene: TRBJ2-1; v_gene: TRBV6-2/TRBV6-3; d_gene: TRBD2; CDR3aa: CASSYRTSGYNEQFF; CDR3nt: TGTGCCAGCAGTTACAGGACTAGCGGGTACAATGAGCAGTTCTTC
abundance: -; j_gene: TRBJ2-7; v_gene: TRBV19; d_gene: TRBD2; CDR3aa: CASSMVAGVGEQYF; CDR3nt: TGTGCCAGTAGTATGGTGGCGGGAGTGGGTGAGCAGTACTTC
abundance: -; j_gene: TRBJ2-6; v_gene: TRBV4-1; d_gene: -; CDR3aa: CATGDSPSGANVLTF; CDR3nt: TGCGCCACGGGGGACAGTCCGTCTGGGGCCAACGTCCTGACTTTC
abundance: -; j_gene: TRBJ2-3; v_gene: TRBV6-2/TRBV6-3; d_gene: TRBD1; CDR3aa: CASSRGQAAQYF; CDR3nt: TGTGCCAGCAGCCGCGGACAGGCTGCGCAGTATTTT
abundance: -; j_gene: TRBJ1-3; v_gene: TRBV10-2; d_gene: -; CDR3aa: CASSEKRAGHPGNTIYF; CDR3nt: TGCGCCAGCAGTGAGAAAAGGGCAGGGCATCCTGGAAACACCATATATTTT
abundance: -; j_gene: TRBJ2-1; v_gene: TRBV2; d_gene: -; CDR3aa: CASSDTWSVYNEQFF; CDR3nt: TGTGCCAGCAGTGATACGTGGTCAGTCTACAATGAGCAGTTCTTC
abundance: few; j_gene: TRBJ2-7; v_gene: TRBV10-3; d_gene: -; CDR3aa: CAISSSGHNAYEQYF; CDR3nt: TGTGCCATCTCCTCTTCGGGACATAACGCCTACGAGCAGTACTTC
abundance: -; j_gene: TRBJ2-7; v_gene: TRBV11-2; d_gene: -; CDR3aa: CASSPMTRIYEQYF; CDR3nt: TGTGCCAGCAGCCCTATGACGAGGATTTACGAGCAGTACTTC
abundance: once; j_gene: TRBJ2-7; v_gene: TRBV18; d_gene: TRBD2; CDR3aa: CASSEPGLASSYEQYF; CDR3nt: TGTGCCAGCTCAGAACCGGGACTAGCGAGCTCCTACGAGCAGTACTTC
abundance: -; j_gene: TRBJ1-3; v_gene: TRBV30; d_gene: -; CDR3aa: CAWTAGNTIYF; CDR3nt: TGTGCCTGGACAGCTGGAAACACCATATATTTT
abundance: once; j_gene: TRBJ2-7; v_gene: TRBV5-4; d_gene: TRBD2; CDR3aa: CASSLAGSGVNYEQYF; CDR3nt: TGTGCCAGCAGCTTGGCGGGTAGCGGGGTAAACTACGAGCAGTACTTC
abundance: -; j_gene: TRBJ1-5; v_gene: TRBV7-8; d_gene: -; CDR3aa: CASSLGTSGPQPQHF; CDR3nt: TGTGCCAGCAGCTTAGGGACGTCAGGGCCCCAGCCCCAGCATTTT
abundance: -; j_gene: TRBJ1-2; v_gene: TRBV7-9; d_gene: -; CDR3aa: CASSLGTTGNGYTF; CDR3nt: TGTGCCAGCAGCTTAGGAACTACAGGGAATGGCTACACCTTC
abundance: -; j_gene: TRBJ1-5; v_gene: TRBV19; d_gene: -; CDR3aa: CASSIDRGLRQGRDQPQHF; CDR3nt: TGTGCCAGTAGTATAGATCGAGGTCTTCGGCAGGGGCGCGATCAGCCCCAGCATTTT
abundance: -; j_gene: TRBJ2-3; v_gene: TRBV29-1; d_gene: TRBD2; CDR3aa: CSVERREVSDTQYF; CDR3nt: TGCAGCGTTGAACGGCGGGAGGTATCAGATACGCAGTATTTT
abundance: few; j_gene: TRBJ2-5; v_gene: TRBV9; d_gene: TRBD1; CDR3aa: CASSALLGQGETQYF; CDR3nt: TGTGCCAGCAGCGCCCTTCTGGGACAGGGAGAGACCCAGTACTTC
abundance: -; j_gene: TRBJ2-1; v_gene: TRBV4-1; d_gene: TRBD2; CDR3aa: CASSGASGGPLYNEQFF; CDR3nt: TGCGCCAGCAGCGGAGCTAGCGGGGGCCCACTCTACAATGAGCAGTTCTTC
abundance: -; j_gene: TRBJ2-3; v_gene: TRBV19; d_gene: TRBD1; CDR3aa: CASSTGTGYTDTQYF; CDR3nt: TGTGCCAGTAGCACCGGGACAGGGTACACAGATACGCAGTATTTT
abundance: -; j_gene: TRBJ2-3; v_gene: TRBV5-1; d_gene: -; CDR3aa: CASSLSLGPKPQYF; CDR3nt: TGCGCCAGCAGCTTGTCGTTGGGGCCCAAACCCCAGTATTTT
abundance: -; j_gene: TRBJ1-1; v_gene: TRBV9; d_gene: -; CDR3aa: CASSARGSGNTEAFF; CDR3nt: TGTGCCAGCAGCGCGCGGGGTAGTGGGAACACTGAAGCTTTCTTT
abundance: -; j_gene: TRBJ2-7; v_gene: TRBV6-1; d_gene: TRBD1; CDR3aa: CASSDNLGTGGEEQYF; CDR3nt: TGTGCCAGCAGTGATAACCTAGGGACAGGGGGCGAGGAGCAGTACTTC
abundance: -; j_gene: TRBJ1-1; v_gene: TRBV10-3; d_gene: -; CDR3aa: CAISQDSRGTEAFF; CDR3nt: TGTGCCATCAGCCAGGACAGCAGAGGGACTGAAGCTTTCTTT
abundance: -; j_gene: TRBJ2-7; v_gene: TRBV20-1; d_gene: -; CDR3aa: CSASNRDLSYEQYF; CDR3nt: TGCAGTGCTAGTAACAGGGATCTGTCCTACGAGCAGTACTTC
abundance: -; j_gene: TRBJ1-1; v_gene: TRBV27; d_gene: TRBD1; CDR3aa: CASSAQGALNTEAFF; CDR3nt: TGTGCCAGCAGTGCCCAGGGGGCTCTGAACACTGAAGCTTTCTTT
abundance: -; j_gene: TRBJ1-1; v_gene: TRBV28; d_gene: -; CDR3aa: CASSSRNTEAFF; CDR3nt: TGTGCCAGCAGTTCTAGGAACACTGAAGCTTTCTTT
abundance: once; j_gene: TRBJ1-2; v_gene: TRBV5-1; d_gene: TRBD1; CDR3aa: CASSLGVGGPYGYTF; CDR3nt: TGCGCCAGCAGCTTGGGGGTAGGGGGCCCCTATGGCTACACCTTC
abundance: -; j_gene: TRBJ2-1; v_gene: TRBV5-4; d_gene: TRBD2; CDR3aa: CASSYGLAGDNEQFF; CDR3nt: TGTGCCAGCAGTTACGGACTAGCGGGAGACAATGAGCAGTTCTTC
abundance: -; j_gene: TRBJ2-5; v_gene: TRBV19; d_gene: TRBD1; CDR3aa: CASSWQGTGQETQYF; CDR3nt: TGTGCCAGTAGTTGGCAGGGGACAGGCCAAGAGACCCAGTACTTC
abundance: -; j_gene: TRBJ1-6; v_gene: TRBV30; d_gene: TRBD1; CDR3aa: CAWSGTGSGSPLHF; CDR3nt: TGTGCCTGGAGTGGGACAGGTAGTGGGTCACCCCTCCACTTT
abundance: -; j_gene: TRBJ2-1; v_gene: TRBV6-2/TRBV6-3; d_gene: TRBD2; CDR3aa: CASSRTSGNEQFF; CDR3nt: TGTGCCAGCAGTAGGACTAGCGGGAATGAGCAGTTCTTC
abundance: -; j_gene: TRBJ2-1; v_gene: TRBV24-1; d_gene: -; CDR3aa: CATSLAGRNEQFF; CDR3nt: TGTGCCACCAGTCTGGCTGGGAGGAATGAGCAGTTCTTC
abundance: -; j_gene: TRBJ2-7; v_gene: TRBV10-2; d_gene: TRBD1; CDR3aa: CASSEQGQGPYEQYF; CDR3nt: TGCGCCAGCAGTGAACAGGGGCAGGGTCCCTACGAGCAGTACTTC
abundance: once; j_gene: TRBJ2-3; v_gene: TRBV6-2/TRBV6-3; d_gene: -; CDR3aa: CASSYSGVAGTDTQYF; CDR3nt: TGTGCCAGCAGTTACTCCGGGGTTGCAGGCACAGATACGCAGTATTTT
abundance: -; j_gene: TRBJ2-3; v_gene: TRBV5-5; d_gene: TRBD2; CDR3aa: CASSFLSSGISDTQYF; CDR3nt: TGTGCCAGCAGCTTTCTGTCTAGCGGGATCTCAGATACGCAGTATTTT
abundance: -; j_gene: TRBJ2-7; v_gene: TRBV29-1; d_gene: TRBD1; CDR3aa: CSAPRDRGQRAEQYF; CDR3nt: TGCAGCGCACCCAGGGACAGGGGGCAGAGGGCCGAGCAGTACTTC
abundance: -; j_gene: TRBJ1-2; v_gene: TRBV7-9; d_gene: TRBD1; CDR3aa: CASSLGQLYGYTF; CDR3nt: TGTGCCAGCAGCCTGGGACAGCTCTATGGCTACACCTTC
abundance: -; j_gene: TRBJ2-2; v_gene: TRBV4-3; d_gene: TRBD1; CDR3aa: CASSQRQGTTTGELFF; CDR3nt: TGCGCCAGCAGCCAACGACAGGGTACAACCACCGGGGAGCTGTTTTTT
abundance: -; j_gene: TRBJ2-7; v_gene: TRBV6-1; d_gene: TRBD2; CDR3aa: CASSEADSGRDSAVF; CDR3nt: TGTGCCAGCAGTGAAGCTGATAGCGGGAGGGACTCAGCAGTCTTC
abundance: -; j_gene: TRBJ2-4; v_gene: TRBV7-9; d_gene: -; CDR3aa: CASLGDSPSKQNIQYF; CDR3nt: TGTGCCAGCTTGGGGGACTCTCCCTCCAAGCAAAACATTCAGTACTTC
abundance: -; j_gene: TRBJ1-4; v_gene: TRBV2; d_gene: -; CDR3aa: CASMTRSTVEKLFF; CDR3nt: TGTGCCAGCATGACCCGTTCGACAGTTGAAAAACTGTTTTTT
abundance: -; j_gene: TRBJ2-7; v_gene: TRBV28; d_gene: TRBD1; CDR3aa: CASRDTGGSYEQYF; CDR3nt: TGTGCCAGCAGGGACACAGGGGGGTCCTACGAGCAGTACTTC